This TCR beta chain originates from a study of blood T cell repertoires in COVID-19. Repertoires were generated with immunoSEQ multiplex PCR, while TCRdb's copy carries only in-frame clones and drops some. The sample shows about 60,000 clones, roughly 85% of them seen only once. This CDR3 has 13 amino acids. The V end was cut by 0 bases, the J end by 3 bases, with 5 bases between. Germline values: CDR1 KGHDR, CDR2 SFDVKD. This receptor was taken from a human donor in a cohort sampled during active COVID-19. The sequenced sample consisted of peripheral blood. This chain links TRBV24-1 with TRBJ2-7; D is undetermined. The CDR3 DNA reads TGTGCCACCAGTGATTTGAACGGCTACGAGCAGTACTTC. Protein: CATSDLNGYEQYF.